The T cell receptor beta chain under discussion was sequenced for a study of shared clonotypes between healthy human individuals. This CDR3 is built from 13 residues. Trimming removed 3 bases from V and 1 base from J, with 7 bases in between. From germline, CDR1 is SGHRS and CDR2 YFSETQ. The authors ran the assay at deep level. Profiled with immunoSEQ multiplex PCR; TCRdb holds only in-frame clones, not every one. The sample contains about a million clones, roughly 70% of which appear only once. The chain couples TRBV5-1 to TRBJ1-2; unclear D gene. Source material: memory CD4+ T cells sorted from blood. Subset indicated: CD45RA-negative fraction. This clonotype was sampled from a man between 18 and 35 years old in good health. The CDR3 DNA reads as TGCGCCAGCAGCTCGGACGTTAACTATGGCTACACCTTC. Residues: CASSSDVNYGYTF.